A selection of T cell receptor beta chains follows, all from one sample in a study of glioma-infiltrating T cells after dendritic cell vaccination. Libraries were prepared by immunoSEQ multiplex PCR; TCRdb keeps only in-frame clonotypes and omits some of them. The table shows roughly 85,000 clones, with 85% occurring only once. The source material was blood, sampled after dendritic cell vaccination. The source is a human donor with glioblastoma. Each CDR3 is given with its conserved first and last residue. Fields, in order: V gene, D gene, clone size, J gene, CDR3 DNA, CDR3 protein. D genes are given only for firm matches. The size entry is marked missing in some rows and otherwise reads once, few, many or a size class.

v_call: TRBV6-1; d_call: .; clone_size: few; j_call: TRBJ1-5; cdr3_nt: TGTGCCAGCACAGGGGCCAATCAGCCCCAGCATTTT; cdr3_aa: CASTGANQPQHF
v_call: TRBV11-1; d_call: TRBD1; clone_size: .; j_call: TRBJ2-7; cdr3_nt: TGTGCCAGCAGCTTAGCCGGGACAGGGGACTACGAGCAGTACTTC; cdr3_aa: CASSLAGTGDYEQYF
v_call: TRBV4-3; d_call: .; clone_size: .; j_call: TRBJ1-2; cdr3_nt: TGCGCCAGCAGCCAAGATTGGCAGGGTGCGAATGGCTACACCTTC; cdr3_aa: CASSQDWQGANGYTF
v_call: TRBV7-3; d_call: TRBD1; clone_size: once; j_call: TRBJ2-5; cdr3_nt: TGTGCCAGCAGCGATGGACAGGGAGGAAGAGAGACCCAGTACTTC; cdr3_aa: CASSDGQGGRETQYF
v_call: TRBV7-9; d_call: .; clone_size: .; j_call: TRBJ1-5; cdr3_nt: TGTGCCAGCAGCTTGGGGGGGGGCAATCAGCCCCAGCATTTT; cdr3_aa: CASSLGGGNQPQHF
v_call: TRBV19; d_call: TRBD1; clone_size: few; j_call: TRBJ1-2; cdr3_nt: TGTGCCAGTAGTATAGAACCGCCGGGACAGGGCCGCCATGGCTACACCTTC; cdr3_aa: CASSIEPPGQGRHGYTF
v_call: TRBV30; d_call: TRBD1; clone_size: .; j_call: TRBJ2-2; cdr3_nt: TGTGCCTGGAGTTGGTACAGGGGCAACGCCAGGGAGCTGTTTTTT; cdr3_aa: CAWSWYRGNARELFF
v_call: TRBV19; d_call: .; clone_size: .; j_call: TRBJ2-5; cdr3_nt: TGTGCCAGTAGTGTGACAGGCCAAGAGACCCAGTACTTC; cdr3_aa: CASSVTGQETQYF
v_call: TRBV7-2; d_call: .; clone_size: .; j_call: TRBJ2-1; cdr3_nt: TGTGCCAGCAACTCCCCCCACTACAATGAGCAGTTCTTC; cdr3_aa: CASNSPHYNEQFF
v_call: TRBV4-3; d_call: .; clone_size: .; j_call: TRBJ1-1; cdr3_nt: TGCGCCAGCAGCCAAGGCGCAGATTCGGGAACTGAAGCTTTCTTT; cdr3_aa: CASSQGADSGTEAFF
v_call: TRBV4-1; d_call: .; clone_size: few; j_call: TRBJ1-2; cdr3_nt: TGCGCCAGCAGCCAAGAGGGGAGTAAGAACTATGGCTACACCTTC; cdr3_aa: CASSQEGSKNYGYTF
v_call: TRBV5-4; d_call: .; clone_size: .; j_call: TRBJ2-7; cdr3_nt: TGTGCCAGCAGCCCGGGACATCGGATCTCCTACGAGCAGTACTTC; cdr3_aa: CASSPGHRISYEQYF
v_call: TRBV11-2; d_call: TRBD1; clone_size: once; j_call: TRBJ1-2; cdr3_nt: TGTGCCAGCAGCTCGGGACAGAAGAATGGCTACACCTTC; cdr3_aa: CASSSGQKNGYTF
v_call: TRBV2; d_call: .; clone_size: .; j_call: TRBJ2-7; cdr3_nt: TGTGCCAGCCTAGGAAAATACGAGCAGTACTTC; cdr3_aa: CASLGKYEQYF
v_call: TRBV5-6; d_call: .; clone_size: .; j_call: TRBJ1-3; cdr3_nt: TGTGCCAGCAGCTTGTTAGAGCCTCTCTCTGGAAACACCATATATTTT; cdr3_aa: CASSLLEPLSGNTIYF
v_call: TRBV29-1; d_call: TRBD2; clone_size: .; j_call: TRBJ2-5; cdr3_nt: TGCAGCGTTGATTTGGAAGCGGGGTATAAGACCCAGTACTTC; cdr3_aa: CSVDLEAGYKTQYF
v_call: TRBV5-6; d_call: TRBD2; clone_size: .; j_call: TRBJ2-5; cdr3_nt: TGTGCCAGCAGCGGTACTAGCGGGAGGGCCCGGGAGACCCAGTACTTC; cdr3_aa: CASSGTSGRARETQYF
v_call: TRBV5-6; d_call: .; clone_size: .; j_call: TRBJ1-6; cdr3_nt: TGTGCCAGCAGCCTCAGAAGCTCCTATAATTCACCCCTCCACTTT; cdr3_aa: CASSLRSSYNSPLHF
v_call: TRBV11-1; d_call: TRBD1; clone_size: .; j_call: TRBJ2-1; cdr3_nt: TGTGCCAGCAGCCAGGGGGCTTGGCAGGGGTGGAGCAATGAGCAGTTCTTC; cdr3_aa: CASSQGAWQGWSNEQFF
v_call: TRBV15; d_call: .; clone_size: .; j_call: TRBJ2-3; cdr3_nt: TGTGCCACCAGCAGAACCCGAGGGCTCACAGATACGCAGTATTTT; cdr3_aa: CATSRTRGLTDTQYF
v_call: TRBV7-9; d_call: TRBD2; clone_size: once; j_call: TRBJ2-3; cdr3_nt: TGTGCCAGCAGCTTATTAGCGGGGCCCGGAGATACGCAGTATTTT; cdr3_aa: CASSLLAGPGDTQYF
v_call: TRBV6-1; d_call: TRBD2; clone_size: .; j_call: TRBJ2-7; cdr3_nt: TGTGCCAGCAGTGAACTTCGGGGGGGCGGCGAGCAGTACTTC; cdr3_aa: CASSELRGGGEQYF
v_call: TRBV10-3; d_call: TRBD1; clone_size: once; j_call: TRBJ1-2; cdr3_nt: TGTGCCATCAGTGACCCGGTCGGGGACAGTTACCGTAACTATGGCTACACCTTC; cdr3_aa: CAISDPVGDSYRNYGYTF
v_call: TRBV25-1; d_call: .; clone_size: .; j_call: TRBJ2-4; cdr3_nt: TGTGCCAGCAGCTTTGGGGGGGACAGGAGGTACTTC; cdr3_aa: CASSFGGDRRYF